One and the same sample provided the 32 T cell receptor beta chains below, sequenced in a study of shared clonotypes between healthy human individuals. Profiling relied on immunoSEQ multiplex PCR, and the TCRdb table lists in-frame clones only, not all of them. The data show millions of clones, 85% to 95% seen once. The sequencing input was naive CD4+ T cells from PBMCs. Documented subset: CD45RA+ positively selected. These receptors came from a man between 18 and 29 years old in good health. Some clones in this sample may be carry-over from other donors' samples.

The chain uses TRBV29-1 and TRBJ1-1; D call uncertain. This CDR3 has 14 residues. Germline CDR1 and CDR2: SQVTM and ANQGSEA. Deletions cut 4 bases from V and 0 bases from J, with 12 bases between. DNA for the CDR3: TGCAGCGTTGCTGGGTTGGTATTGAACACTGAAGCTTTCTTT. It is translated as CSVAGLVLNTEAFF.

The V call is TRBV5-6, the J call TRBJ2-2, with TRBD1 matching over 8 bases. V trimming: 0 bases; J trimming: 2 bases; junction bases outside the gene matches: 6. CDR3 length equals 17 residues. Per germline, CDR1 SGHDT and CDR2 YYEEEE. This chain's CDR3 is CASSLVGRGPNTGELFF. CDR3 nucleotides: TGTGCCAGCAGCTTGGTGGGCAGGGGGCCCAACACCGGGGAGCTGTTTTTT.

V and J are TRBV7-7 and TRBJ2-5; the match to TRBD1 covers 8 bases. The ends lost 5 bases at V and 4 bases at J; junction bases unmatched: 6. The CDR3 contains 14 residues. Per germline, CDR1 SSHAT and CDR2 FNYEAQ (reference sequence). For the CDR3, the DNA is TGTGCCAGCAGCCCGACAGGGGTCATAGAGACCCAGTACTTC. Translating gives CASSPTGVIETQYF.

V is TRBV25-1 and J is TRBJ1-2; D is unresolved. The CDR3 contains 12 residues. V gave up 1 base and J gave up 2 bases, with 2 bases separating them. CDR1 MGHDK and CDR2 SYGVNS come from the germline V gene. CDR3 coding DNA: TGTGCCAGCAGTGAATTCAACTATGGCTACACCTTC. Translating it yields CASSEFNYGYTF.

This chain joins TRBV4-2 and TRBJ2-5; 8 positions match TRBD2. Trimming at V came to 3 bases and at J to 5 bases, leaving 8 bases not matched to a gene. The CDR3 totals 15 residues. Germline assignment: CDR1 LGHNA and CDR2 YNFKEQ. The CDR3 sequence is CASSQKLAGGETQYF. The CDR3 DNA sequence: TGTGCCAGCAGCCAGAAGCTAGCGGGCGGGGAGACCCAGTACTTC.

V is TRBV9 and J is TRBJ2-7, with 7 bases that match TRBD1. Trimming took 0 bases from V and 6 from J; bases not matched to a gene: 6. The germline V gene has CDR1 SGDLS and CDR2 YYNGEE. The CDR3 contains 14 residues. The CDR3 reads CASSVDRGLVEQYF. CDR3 bases: TGTGCCAGCAGCGTAGATAGGGGGCTAGTCGAGCAGTACTTC.

The J gene is TRBJ2-7, the V gene TRBV9; weak D call: TRBD2 (6 bases). Germline values: CDR1 SGDLS, CDR2 YYNGEE. The CDR3 consists of 15 residues. V lost 0 bases and J lost 5, with 15 bases in between. Here the CDR3 reads CASSVDPRESNEQYF. The CDR3, as DNA: TGTGCCAGCAGCGTAGACCCCCGGGAGAGCAACGAGCAGTACTTC.

The chain has TRBV5-1 and TRBJ2-3; D is unclear. Germline-derived CDR1 and CDR2 are SGHRS and YFSETQ. V lost 2 bases and J lost 2, with 9 bases in between. The CDR3 has 14 residues. The CDR3 region is CASSFYPTTDTQYF. In DNA, the CDR3 is TGCGCCAGCAGCTTTTATCCCACCACAGATACGCAGTATTTT.

In this sample, this clone turned up once. The CDR3 nucleotides are TGTGCCAGCTCACAGCAGGGACAGGTTTACTATGGCTACACCTTC. It specifies CASSQQGQVYYGYTF. This chain connects TRBV18 to TRBJ1-2, with TRBD1 matching over 8 bases. Germline-derived CDR1 and CDR2 are KGHSH and LQKENI. The CDR3 contains 15 residues. J was trimmed by 3 bases and V by 4 bases; bases with no gene match: 7.

The rearrangement joins TRBV10-3 to TRBJ1-1; TRBD1 is a possible D gene (5 bases). V was cut by 6 bases and J by 3 bases, with 11 bases left in between. The CDR3 covers 13 residues. Germline loops: CDR1 ENHRY, CDR2 SYGVKD. This CDR3 reads CAISPGGDTEAFF. The CDR3 DNA reads TGTGCCATCAGCCCGGGAGGGGACACTGAAGCTTTCTTT.

The chain uses TRBV6-6 and TRBJ1-2; possible D gene TRBD1, 5 bases. This CDR3 has 11 residues. Between the trimmed V and J ends, which lost 5 bases and 4 bases, there was a span of 5 bases. CDR1 and CDR2 from the germline V gene are MNHNY and SVGAGI (reference sequence). The CDR3, as DNA: TGTGCCAGCAGTGACAGCTATGGCTACACCTTC. Protein sequence: CASSDSYGYTF.

This rearrangement joins TRBV9 to TRBJ2-3, with unresolved D. The CDR3 sequence is 15 residues long. V lost 4 bases, J lost 6 bases, and 18 bases lay in between. Germline V lookup: CDR1 SGDLS, CDR2 YYNGEE. CDR3 region: CASSPLSWSLDTQYF. The CDR3 region has the DNA TGTGCCAGCAGCCCACTGTCCTGGAGTCTGGATACGCAGTATTTT.

The rearrangement uses TRBV6-5 and TRBJ1-2; D gene uncertain. This CDR3 is 14 amino acids long. The V gene's germline CDR1 is MNHEY and CDR2 SVGAGI. The germline V and J ends were trimmed by 0 bases and 6 bases, with 11 bases remaining between them. This CDR3 reads CASSYSAQYDGYTF. In DNA form, the CDR3 reads TGTGCCAGCAGTTACTCGGCGCAGTACGATGGCTACACCTTC.

With respect to this clone: The same CDR3 can be traced to other DNA sequences in this sample. The chain is built from TRBV5-1 and TRBJ2-1; D gene ambiguous. Trimming shortened V by 4 bases and J by 1 base, and 9 bases separated the two germline ends. Germline CDR1 and CDR2: SGHRS and YFSETQ. This CDR3 is built from 14 residues. This CDR3 reads CASSQRDSYNEQFF. The CDR3, as DNA: TGCGCCAGCAGCCAAAGGGATTCCTACAATGAGCAGTTCTTC.

This chain links TRBV18 with TRBJ2-3, with TRBD2 matching 8 bases. V was pared by 6 bases and J by 0 bases, with 8 bases of the junction left unmatched. The CDR3 is 16 residues long. Germline CDR1 and CDR2: KGHSH and LQKENI. The CDR3 nucleotides are TGTGCCAGCTCCGGTAGACTAGCGACCAGCACAGATACGCAGTATTTT. Translated: CASSGRLATSTDTQYF. Based on the CDR3 plus reference TRBV18 and TRBJ2-3, the full variable domain is NAGVMQNPRHLVRRRGQEARLRCSPMKGHSHVYWYRQLPEEGLKFMVYLQKENIIDESGMPKERFSAEFPKEGPSILRIQQVVRGDSAAYFCASSGRLATSTDTQYFGPGTRLTVL.

This clone has just one count. This rearrangement joins TRBV18 to TRBJ1-1; D unresolved. The germline V gene has CDR1 KGHSH and CDR2 LQKENI. This CDR3 spans 16 amino acids. V was clipped by 2 bases and J by 6 bases, with 19 bases between them. The CDR3 protein is CASSPRVGGLDAEAFF. As DNA, the CDR3 is TGTGCCAGCTCACCAAGAGTCGGAGGGTTGGACGCTGAAGCTTTCTTT.

The CDR3 DNA is TGTGCCAGCAGCTTGGGGGCCTTGAGTCACGAGCAGTACTTC. Encoded protein: CASSLGALSHEQYF. This chain links TRBV5-4 with TRBJ2-7, with unresolved D. The V end was cut by 0 bases, the J end by 5 bases, with 12 bases between. CDR3 length equals 14 residues. The germline V gene encodes CDR1 SGHNT and CDR2 YYREEE (reference sequence).

The chain employs TRBV5-6 and TRBJ1-1; D gene uncertain. Germline V gives CDR1 SGHDT, CDR2 YYEEEE. Trimming shortened V by 4 bases and J by 2 bases, and 15 bases separated the two germline ends. This CDR3 has 15 amino acids. The CDR3 protein is CASSPNWGFNTEAFF. In DNA form, the CDR3 reads TGTGCCAGCAGCCCCAATTGGGGTTTCAACACTGAAGCTTTCTTT. The entire variable domain, with the rest obtained from reference TRBV5-6 and TRBJ1-1, is as follows: DAGVTQSPTHLIKTRGQQVTLRCSPKSGHDTVSWYQQALGQGPQFIFQYYEEEERQRGNFPDRFSGHQFPNYSSELNVNALLLGDSALYLCASSPNWGFNTEAFFGQGTRLTVV.

This clone was picked up one time. This sequence joins TRBV6-1 and TRBJ1-3, with a possible D match to TRBD1 (5 bases). Deletions cut 2 bases from V and 4 bases from J, with 15 bases between. Germline CDR1 reads MNHNS; CDR2 reads SASEGT. This CDR3 is built from 16 residues. The CDR3 sequence is CASSEWVRGFGNTIYF. The CDR3 nucleotides read TGTGCCAGCAGTGAATGGGTTCGGGGCTTCGGAAACACCATATATTTT.

The V and J genes are TRBV2 and TRBJ2-7; the D gene is possibly TRBD1 (6 bases). V shed 3 bases and J shed 2 bases, with 14 bases lying between them. Germline V CDR1 and CDR2: SNHLY, FYNNEI. This CDR3 contains 15 residues. CDR3 loop: CASSEGAGATYEQYF. CDR3 DNA sequence: TGTGCCAGCAGTGAGGGGGCAGGAGCGACCTACGAGCAGTACTTC.

This sequence joins TRBV10-3 and TRBJ2-1; D is undetermined. The CDR3 extends over 12 amino acids. Per the germline V gene, CDR1 is ENHRY and CDR2 is SYGVKD. V lost 0 bases and J 9 bases, leaving 6 bases between the germline ends. For the CDR3, the DNA is TGTGCCATCAGTGAGTCCGTGGTTGAGCAGTTCTTC. Encoded protein: CAISESVVEQFF.

The chain employs TRBV28 and TRBJ1-2, with D possibly matching TRBD1 (6 bases). V was cut by 10 bases and J by 8 bases, with 17 bases left in between. This CDR3 region has 12 residues. Germline V CDR1 and CDR2: MDHEN, SYDVKM. The CDR3 bases are TGTGCCACCAACAGGGATGTTTGGGGCTACACCTTC. The encoded protein is CATNRDVWGYTF.

This chain links TRBV19 with TRBJ1-3; D remains ambiguous. The CDR3 totals 14 residues. V was clipped by 5 bases and J by 0 bases, with 8 bases between them. Germline CDR1 LNHDA, CDR2 SQIVND (reference sequence). The CDR3 DNA follows: TGTGCCAGTAGTTTTGTCCACTCTGGAAACACCATATATTTT. It is translated as CASSFVHSGNTIYF.

V and J are TRBV11-2 and TRBJ1-4; D may be TRBD1 (5 bases). The CDR3 has 13 amino acids. V was cut by 2 bases and J by 6 bases, with 7 bases left in between. Germline V gene sequence: CDR1 SGHAT, CDR2 FQNNGV. The CDR3 spells CASSLIRDEKLFF. The CDR3, as DNA: TGTGCCAGCAGCTTAATCAGGGATGAAAAACTGTTTTTT.

Worth noting for this clone: At the DNA level, this CDR3 is encoded by other sequences in the same sample as well. V gene TRBV19 combines with J gene TRBJ1-1, with 7 bases fitting TRBD1. The CDR3 consists of 13 residues. J gave up 5 bases and V 9 bases, and 9 bases lay outside the gene matches. The germline gives CDR1 LNHDA, CDR2 SQIVND (reference sequence). In nucleotides, the CDR3 is TGTGCCAGCCGGAATCAGGGGGGTACTGAAGCTTTCTTT. Protein: CASRNQGGTEAFF.

This sequence joins TRBV6-1 and TRBJ1-2; D may be TRBD1 (6 bases). The CDR3 extends over 13 amino acids. V was cut by 6 bases and J by 5 bases, with 13 bases left in between. The germline V gene has CDR1 MNHNS and CDR2 SASEGT. DNA of the CDR3: TGTGCCAGCAGCAGGACAGTTTTATATGGCTACACCTTC. This encodes CASSRTVLYGYTF.

A remark on this clone: The identical CDR3 is also encoded by other nucleotide sequences in the sample. The V gene is TRBV7-3, the J gene TRBJ2-2; perhaps TRBD2 as D (5 bases). CDR1 and CDR2 (germline): SGHTA, FQGTGA. The CDR3 covers 14 residues. With 2 bases removed from V and 4 bases from J, the gap between germline ends came to 8 bases. Here the CDR3 reads CASSLLGSTGELFF. CDR3 bases: TGTGCCAGCAGCTTATTGGGGAGCACCGGGGAGCTGTTTTTT.

The chain links TRBV28 to TRBJ1-4, with 8 bases identical to TRBD1. The ends lost 7 bases at V and 7 bases at J; junction bases unmatched: 14. Germline CDR1 and CDR2: MDHEN and SYDVKM. The length of the CDR3 is 16 residues. CDR3 sequence reads: CASIPGTGGRVEKLFF. CDR3 nucleotide sequence: TGTGCCAGCATCCCCGGGACAGGAGGCAGGGTTGAAAAACTGTTTTTT.

The rearrangement uses TRBV18 and TRBJ2-5; D gene ambiguous. Between the trimmed V and J ends, which lost 5 bases and 3 bases, there was a span of 7 bases. The CDR3 consists of 12 residues. Germline assignment: CDR1 KGHSH and CDR2 LQKENI. DNA of the CDR3: TGTGCCAGCTCAACCAGTAAAGAGACCCAGTACTTC. It translates to CASSTSKETQYF.

V usage is TRBV27 and J usage is TRBJ2-5, with TRBD2 matching 8 bases. With 10 bases clipped from V and 4 bases from J, the junction kept 8 bases outside the gene matches. CDR3 length: 13 amino acids. Germline V lookup: CDR1 MNHEY, CDR2 SMNVEV (reference sequence). As DNA, the CDR3 is TGTGCCACCTCCCGAAGCGGGGGAGAGACCCAGTACTTC. This codes for CATSRSGGETQYF.

The J gene is TRBJ1-1, the V gene TRBV5-1; unclear D gene. From germline, CDR1 is SGHRS and CDR2 YFSETQ. The CDR3 loop spans 13 amino acids. Trimming left V 0 bases short and J 7 bases short, with 10 bases between. The CDR3 reads CASSLDWAGEAFF. The CDR3 region has the DNA TGCGCCAGCAGCTTGGATTGGGCGGGTGAAGCTTTCTTT.

This chain connects TRBV5-4 to TRBJ2-1, with 7 bases fitting TRBD2. V lost 3 bases and J lost 4; bases outside the gene matches: 7. This CDR3 contains 15 residues. Germline lookup yields CDR1 SGHNT and CDR2 YYREEE (reference sequence). For the CDR3, the DNA is TGTGCCAGCAGCTCCCTAGCGGACCGTTACAATGAGCAGTTCTTC. Amino acids: CASSSLADRYNEQFF.